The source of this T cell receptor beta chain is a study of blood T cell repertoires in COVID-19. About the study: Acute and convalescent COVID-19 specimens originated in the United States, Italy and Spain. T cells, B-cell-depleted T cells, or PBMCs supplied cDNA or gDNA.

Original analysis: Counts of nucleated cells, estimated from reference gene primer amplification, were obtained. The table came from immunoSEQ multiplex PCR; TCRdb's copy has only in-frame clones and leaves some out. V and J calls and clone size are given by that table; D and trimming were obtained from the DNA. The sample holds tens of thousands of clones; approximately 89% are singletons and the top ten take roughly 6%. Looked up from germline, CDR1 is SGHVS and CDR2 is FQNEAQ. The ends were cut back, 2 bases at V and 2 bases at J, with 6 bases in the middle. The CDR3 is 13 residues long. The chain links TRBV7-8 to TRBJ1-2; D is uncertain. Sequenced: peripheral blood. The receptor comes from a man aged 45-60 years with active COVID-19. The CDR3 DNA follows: TGTGCCAGCAGCTTACAGGAAAACTATGGCTACACCTTC. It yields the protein CASSLQENYGYTF.